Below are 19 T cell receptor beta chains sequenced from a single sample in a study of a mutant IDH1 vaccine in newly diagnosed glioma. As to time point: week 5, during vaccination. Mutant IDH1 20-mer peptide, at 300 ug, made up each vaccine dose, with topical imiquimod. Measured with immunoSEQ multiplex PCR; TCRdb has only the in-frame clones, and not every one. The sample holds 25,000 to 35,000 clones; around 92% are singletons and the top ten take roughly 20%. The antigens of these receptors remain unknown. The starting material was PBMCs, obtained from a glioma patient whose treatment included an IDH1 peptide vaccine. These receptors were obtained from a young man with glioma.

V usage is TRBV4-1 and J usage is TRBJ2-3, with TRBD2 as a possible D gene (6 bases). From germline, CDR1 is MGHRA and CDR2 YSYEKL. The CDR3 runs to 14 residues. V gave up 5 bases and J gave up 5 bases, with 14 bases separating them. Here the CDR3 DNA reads TGCGCCAGCAGCTCTCGGGAGAAGAAAGATACGCAGTATTTT. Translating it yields CASSSREKKDTQYF.

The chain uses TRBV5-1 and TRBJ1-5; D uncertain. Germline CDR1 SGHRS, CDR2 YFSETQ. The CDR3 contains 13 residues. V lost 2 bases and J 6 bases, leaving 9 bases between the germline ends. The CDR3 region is CASSLEGTQPQHF. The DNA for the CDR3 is TGCGCCAGCAGCTTAGAGGGAACTCAGCCCCAGCATTTT.

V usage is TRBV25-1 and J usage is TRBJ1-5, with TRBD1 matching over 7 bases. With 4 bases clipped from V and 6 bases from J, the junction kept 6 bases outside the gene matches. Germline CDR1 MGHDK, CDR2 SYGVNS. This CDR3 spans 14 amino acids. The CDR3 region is CASSVTGESQPQHF. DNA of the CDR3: TGTGCCAGCAGTGTCACAGGGGAAAGTCAGCCCCAGCATTTT.

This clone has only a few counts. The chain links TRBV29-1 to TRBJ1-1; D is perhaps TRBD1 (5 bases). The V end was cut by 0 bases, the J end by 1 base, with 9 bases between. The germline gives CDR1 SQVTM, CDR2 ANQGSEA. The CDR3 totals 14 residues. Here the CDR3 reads CSVEETQGNTEAFF. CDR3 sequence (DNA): TGCAGCGTTGAAGAGACCCAGGGGAACACTGAAGCTTTCTTT.

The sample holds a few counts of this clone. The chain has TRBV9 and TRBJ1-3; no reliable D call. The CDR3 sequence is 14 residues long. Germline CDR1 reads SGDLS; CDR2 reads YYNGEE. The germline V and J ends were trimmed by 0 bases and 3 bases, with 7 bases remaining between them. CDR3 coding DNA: TGTGCCAGCAGCGTAGGAACAGTTGGAAACACCATATATTTT. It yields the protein CASSVGTVGNTIYF.

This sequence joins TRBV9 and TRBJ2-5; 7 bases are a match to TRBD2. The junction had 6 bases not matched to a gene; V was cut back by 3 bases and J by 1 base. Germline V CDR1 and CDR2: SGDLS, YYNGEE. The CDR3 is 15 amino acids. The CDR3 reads CASSETSSSQETQYF. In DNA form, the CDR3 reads TGTGCCAGCAGCGAGACTAGCAGTTCCCAAGAGACCCAGTACTTC.

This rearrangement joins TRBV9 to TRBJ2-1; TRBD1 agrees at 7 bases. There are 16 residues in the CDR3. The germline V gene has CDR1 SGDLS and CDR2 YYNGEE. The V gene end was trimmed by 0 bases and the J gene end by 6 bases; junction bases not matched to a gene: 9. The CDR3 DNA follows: TGTGCCAGCAGCGTAGGAGTAACAGGGGTTGGCAATGAGCAGTTCTTC. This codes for CASSVGVTGVGNEQFF.

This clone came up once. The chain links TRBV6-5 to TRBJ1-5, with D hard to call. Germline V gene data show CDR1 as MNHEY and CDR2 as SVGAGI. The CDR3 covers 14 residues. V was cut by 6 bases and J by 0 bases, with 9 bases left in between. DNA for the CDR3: TGTGCCAGCAGCCCTGACCGTAGCAATCAGCCCCAGCATTTT. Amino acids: CASSPDRSNQPQHF.

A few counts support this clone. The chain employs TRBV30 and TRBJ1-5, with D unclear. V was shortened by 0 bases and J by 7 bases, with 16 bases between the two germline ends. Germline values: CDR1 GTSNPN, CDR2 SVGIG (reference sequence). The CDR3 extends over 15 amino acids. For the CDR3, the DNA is TGTGCCTGGAGTGTTGGGCGGGCGTCCGGGCAGCCCCAGCATTTT. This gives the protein CAWSVGRASGQPQHF.

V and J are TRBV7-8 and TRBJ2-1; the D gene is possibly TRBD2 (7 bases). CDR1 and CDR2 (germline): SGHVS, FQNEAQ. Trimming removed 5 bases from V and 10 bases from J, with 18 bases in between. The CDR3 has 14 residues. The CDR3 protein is CASSRGTTTGEQFF. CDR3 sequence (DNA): TGTGCCAGCAGCCGTGGGACTACCACAGGGGAGCAGTTCTTC.

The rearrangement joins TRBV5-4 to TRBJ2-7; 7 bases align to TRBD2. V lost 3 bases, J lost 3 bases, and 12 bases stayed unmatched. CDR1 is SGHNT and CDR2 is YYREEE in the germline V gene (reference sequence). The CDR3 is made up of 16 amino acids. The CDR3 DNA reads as TGTGCCAGCAGCTCAGGACTCCGGGAGGCCGGCTACGAGCAGTACTTC. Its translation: CASSSGLREAGYEQYF.

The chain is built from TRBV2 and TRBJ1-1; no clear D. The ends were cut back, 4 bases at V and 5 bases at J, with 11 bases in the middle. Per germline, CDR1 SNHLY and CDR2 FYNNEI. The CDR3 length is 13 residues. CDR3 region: CASSVSRVTEAFF. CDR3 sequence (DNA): TGTGCCAGCAGTGTATCAAGGGTGACTGAAGCTTTCTTT.

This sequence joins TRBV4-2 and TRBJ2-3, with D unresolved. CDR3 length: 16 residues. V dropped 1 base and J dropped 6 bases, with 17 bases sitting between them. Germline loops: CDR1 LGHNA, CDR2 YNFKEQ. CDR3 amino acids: CASSQVASVISDTQYF. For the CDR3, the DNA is TGTGCCAGCAGCCAAGTTGCGAGCGTCATATCGGATACGCAGTATTTT.

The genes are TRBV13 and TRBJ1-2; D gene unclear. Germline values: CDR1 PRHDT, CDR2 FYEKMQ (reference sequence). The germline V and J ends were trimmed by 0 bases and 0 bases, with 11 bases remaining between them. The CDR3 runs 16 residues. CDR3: CASSLGHTASNYGYTF. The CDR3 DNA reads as TGTGCCAGCAGCTTAGGTCACACCGCTTCTAACTATGGCTACACCTTC.

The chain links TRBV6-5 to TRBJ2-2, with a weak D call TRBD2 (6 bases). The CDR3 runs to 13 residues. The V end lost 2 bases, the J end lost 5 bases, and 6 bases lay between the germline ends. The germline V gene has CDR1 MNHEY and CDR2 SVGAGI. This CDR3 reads CASSYGGTGELFF. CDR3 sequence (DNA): TGTGCCAGCAGTTACGGGGGGACCGGGGAGCTGTTTTTT.

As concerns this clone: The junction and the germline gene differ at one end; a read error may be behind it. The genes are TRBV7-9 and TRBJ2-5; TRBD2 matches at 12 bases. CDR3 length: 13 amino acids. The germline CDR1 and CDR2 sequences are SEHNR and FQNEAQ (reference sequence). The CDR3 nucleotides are TGTGCCAGCAGCTTAGGGGGGACTAGCGGGCCTAACTTC. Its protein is CASSLGGTSGPNF.

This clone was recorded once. The CDR3 reads CAGVSSGGYNEQFF. The CDR3 coding sequence is TGTGCCGGAGTTTCTAGCGGGGGATACAATGAGCAGTTCTTC. The V call is TRBV30, the J call TRBJ2-1; the match to TRBD2 covers 10 bases. Unmatched junction bases numbered 8, after V lost 8 bases and J lost 4 bases. The CDR3 loop spans 14 amino acids. Per the germline V gene, CDR1 is GTSNPN and CDR2 is SVGIG (reference sequence).

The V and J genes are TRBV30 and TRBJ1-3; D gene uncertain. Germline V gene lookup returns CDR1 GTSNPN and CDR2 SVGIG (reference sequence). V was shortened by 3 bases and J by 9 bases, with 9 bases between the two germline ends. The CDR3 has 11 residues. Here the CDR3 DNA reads TGTGCCTGGAGGCCCCTAAGCACCATATATTTT. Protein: CAWRPLSTIYF.

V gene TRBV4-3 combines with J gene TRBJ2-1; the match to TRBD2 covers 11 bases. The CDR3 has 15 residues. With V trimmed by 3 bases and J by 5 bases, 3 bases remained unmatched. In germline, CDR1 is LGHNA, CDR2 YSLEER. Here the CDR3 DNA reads TGCGCCAGCAGCCAGATAGCGGGAGGGAACAATGAGCAGTTCTTC. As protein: CASSQIAGGNNEQFF.